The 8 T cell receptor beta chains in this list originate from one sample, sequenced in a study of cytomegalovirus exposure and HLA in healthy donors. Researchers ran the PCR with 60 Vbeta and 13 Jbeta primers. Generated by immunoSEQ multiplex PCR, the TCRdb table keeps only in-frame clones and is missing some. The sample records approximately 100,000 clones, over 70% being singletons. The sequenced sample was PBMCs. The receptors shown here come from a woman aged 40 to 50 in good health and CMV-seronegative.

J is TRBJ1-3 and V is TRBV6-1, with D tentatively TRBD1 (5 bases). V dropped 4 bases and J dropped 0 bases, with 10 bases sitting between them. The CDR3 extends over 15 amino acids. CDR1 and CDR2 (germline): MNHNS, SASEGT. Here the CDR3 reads CASSAGPSSGNTIYF. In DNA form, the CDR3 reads TGTGCCAGCAGTGCAGGGCCGAGCTCTGGAAACACCATATATTTT.

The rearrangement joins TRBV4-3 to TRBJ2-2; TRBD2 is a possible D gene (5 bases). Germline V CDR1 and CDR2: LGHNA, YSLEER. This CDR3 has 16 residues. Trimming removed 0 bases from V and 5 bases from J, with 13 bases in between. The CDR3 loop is CASSQEYGRVTGELFF. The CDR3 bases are TGCGCCAGCAGCCAAGAATACGGGCGGGTTACCGGGGAGCTGTTTTTT.

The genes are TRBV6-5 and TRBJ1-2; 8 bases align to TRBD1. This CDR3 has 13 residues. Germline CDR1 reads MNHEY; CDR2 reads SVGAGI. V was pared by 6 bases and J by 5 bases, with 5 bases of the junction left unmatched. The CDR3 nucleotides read TGTGCCAGCAGCCGGACAGGGCCTTATGGCTACACCTTC. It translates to CASSRTGPYGYTF.

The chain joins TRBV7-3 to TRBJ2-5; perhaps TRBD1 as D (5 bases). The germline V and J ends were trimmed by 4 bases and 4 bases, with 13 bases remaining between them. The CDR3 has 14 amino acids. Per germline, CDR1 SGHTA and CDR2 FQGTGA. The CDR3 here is CASSSTEWGETQYF. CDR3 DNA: TGTGCCAGCAGCTCGACAGAGTGGGGAGAGACCCAGTACTTC.

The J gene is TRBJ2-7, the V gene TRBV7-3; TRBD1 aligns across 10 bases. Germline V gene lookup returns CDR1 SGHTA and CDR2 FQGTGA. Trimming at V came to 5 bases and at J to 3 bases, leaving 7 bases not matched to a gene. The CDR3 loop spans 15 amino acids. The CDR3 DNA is TGTGCCAGCAGCATTGCGACAGGGGGCCGCTACGAGCAGTACTTC. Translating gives CASSIATGGRYEQYF.

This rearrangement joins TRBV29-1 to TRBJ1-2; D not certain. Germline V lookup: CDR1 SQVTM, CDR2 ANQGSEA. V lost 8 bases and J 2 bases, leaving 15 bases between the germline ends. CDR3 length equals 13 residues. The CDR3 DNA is TGCAGCACCAGAACTACAACGAACTATGGCTACACCTTC. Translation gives CSTRTTTNYGYTF. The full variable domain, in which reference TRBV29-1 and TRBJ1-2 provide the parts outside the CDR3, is SAVISQKPSRDICQRGTSLTIQCQVDSQVTMMFWYRQQPGQSLTLIATANQGSEATYESGFVIDKFPISRPNLTFSTLTVSNMSPEDSSIYLCSTRTTTNYGYTFGSGTRLTVV.

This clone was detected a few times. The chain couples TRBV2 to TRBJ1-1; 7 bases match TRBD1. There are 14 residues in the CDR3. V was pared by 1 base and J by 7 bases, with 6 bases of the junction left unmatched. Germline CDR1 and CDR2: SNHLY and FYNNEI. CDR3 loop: CASSEVRGLNEAFF. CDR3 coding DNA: TGTGCCAGCAGTGAAGTGAGGGGGCTCAATGAAGCTTTCTTT.

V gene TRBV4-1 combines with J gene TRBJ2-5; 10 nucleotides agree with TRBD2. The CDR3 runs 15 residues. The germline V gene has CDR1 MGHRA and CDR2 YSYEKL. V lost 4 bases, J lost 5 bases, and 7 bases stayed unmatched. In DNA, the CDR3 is TGCGCCAGCAGCCGGACGACTAGCGGGTGGGAGACCCAGTACTTC. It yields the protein CASSRTTSGWETQYF.